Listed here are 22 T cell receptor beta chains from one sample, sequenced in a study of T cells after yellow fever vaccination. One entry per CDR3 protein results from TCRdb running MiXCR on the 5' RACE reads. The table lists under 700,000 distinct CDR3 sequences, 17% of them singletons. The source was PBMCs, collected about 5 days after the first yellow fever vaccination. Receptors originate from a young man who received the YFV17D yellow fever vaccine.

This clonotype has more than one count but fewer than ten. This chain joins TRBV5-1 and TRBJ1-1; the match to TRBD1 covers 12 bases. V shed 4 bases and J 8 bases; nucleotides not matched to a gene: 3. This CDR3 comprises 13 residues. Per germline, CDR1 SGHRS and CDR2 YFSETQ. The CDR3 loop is CASSRGTGGEAFF. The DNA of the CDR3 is TGCGCCAGCAGCCGCGGGACAGGGGGCGAAGCTTTCTTT.

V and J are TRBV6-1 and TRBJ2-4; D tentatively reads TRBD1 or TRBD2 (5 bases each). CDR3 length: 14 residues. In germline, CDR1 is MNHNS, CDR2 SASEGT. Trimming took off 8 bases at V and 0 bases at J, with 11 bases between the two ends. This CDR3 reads CASLGTVAKNIQYF. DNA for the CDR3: TGTGCCAGCCTGGGGACGGTAGCCAAAAACATTCAGTACTTC.

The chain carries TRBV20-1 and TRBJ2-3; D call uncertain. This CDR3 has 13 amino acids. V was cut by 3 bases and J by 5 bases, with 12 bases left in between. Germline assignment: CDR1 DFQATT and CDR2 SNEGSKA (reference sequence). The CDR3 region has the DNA TGCAGTGCTAGGAGGAGCCCCAAAGATACGCAGTATTTT. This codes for CSARRSPKDTQYF.

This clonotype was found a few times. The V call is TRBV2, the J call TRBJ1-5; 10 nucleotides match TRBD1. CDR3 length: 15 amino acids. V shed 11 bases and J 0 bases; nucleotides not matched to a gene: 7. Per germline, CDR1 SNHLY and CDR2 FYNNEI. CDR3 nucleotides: TGTGCCGGTGGGACAGGGGATTATAGCAATCAGCCCCAGCATTTT. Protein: CAGGTGDYSNQPQHF. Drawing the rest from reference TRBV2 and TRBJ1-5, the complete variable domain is EPEVTQTPSHQVTQMGQEVILRCVPISNHLYFYWYRQILGQKVEFLVSFYNNEISEKSEIFDDQFSVERPDGSNFTLKIRSTKLEDSAMYFCAGGTGDYSNQPQHFGDGTRLSIL.

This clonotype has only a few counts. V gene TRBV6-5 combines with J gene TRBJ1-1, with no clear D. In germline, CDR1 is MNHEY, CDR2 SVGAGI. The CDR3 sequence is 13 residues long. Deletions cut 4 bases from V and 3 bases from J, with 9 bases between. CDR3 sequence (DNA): TGTGCCAGCAGTTCCGTCGAGTACACTGAAGCTTTCTTT. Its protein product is CASSSVEYTEAFF.

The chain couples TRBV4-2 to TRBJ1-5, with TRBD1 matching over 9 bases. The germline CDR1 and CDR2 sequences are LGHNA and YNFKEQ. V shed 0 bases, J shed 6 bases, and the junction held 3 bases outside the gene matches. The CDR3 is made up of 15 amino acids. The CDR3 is CASSQDGTGFQPQHF. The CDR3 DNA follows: TGTGCCAGCAGCCAAGATGGGACAGGGTTTCAGCCCCAGCATTTT.

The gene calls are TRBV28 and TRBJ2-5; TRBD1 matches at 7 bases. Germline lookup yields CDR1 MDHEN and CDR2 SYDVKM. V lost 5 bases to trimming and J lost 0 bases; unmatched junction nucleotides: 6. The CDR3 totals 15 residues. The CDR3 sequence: CASSPGQSYQETQYF. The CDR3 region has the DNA TGTGCCAGCAGTCCGGGACAGTCGTACCAAGAGACCCAGTACTTC. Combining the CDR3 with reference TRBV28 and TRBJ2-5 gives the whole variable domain DVKVTQSSRYLVKRTGEKVFLECVQDMDHENMFWYRQDPGLGLRLIYFSYDVKMKEKGDIPEGYSVSREKKERFSLILESASTNQTSMYLCASSPGQSYQETQYFGPGTRLLVL.

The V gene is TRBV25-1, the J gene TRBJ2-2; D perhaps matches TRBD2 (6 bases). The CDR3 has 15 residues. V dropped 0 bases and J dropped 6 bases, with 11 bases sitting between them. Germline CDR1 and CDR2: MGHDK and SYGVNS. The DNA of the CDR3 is TGTGCCAGCAGTGAATACCGGGAGAGACCCGGGGAGCTGTTTTTT. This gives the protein CASSEYRERPGELFF.

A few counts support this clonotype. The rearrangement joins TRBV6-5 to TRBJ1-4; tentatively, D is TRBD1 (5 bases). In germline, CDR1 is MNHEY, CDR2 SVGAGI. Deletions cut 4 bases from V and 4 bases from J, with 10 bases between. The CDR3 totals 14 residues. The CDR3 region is CASSWGRLNEKLFF. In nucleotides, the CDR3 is TGTGCCAGCAGTTGGGGACGGCTTAATGAAAAACTGTTTTTT.

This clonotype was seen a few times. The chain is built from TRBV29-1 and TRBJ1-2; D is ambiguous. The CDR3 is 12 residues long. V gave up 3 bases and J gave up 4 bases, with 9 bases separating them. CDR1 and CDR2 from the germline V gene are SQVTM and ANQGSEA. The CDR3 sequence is CSVEAGGYGYTF. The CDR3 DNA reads TGCAGCGTTGAGGCAGGTGGCTATGGCTACACCTTC. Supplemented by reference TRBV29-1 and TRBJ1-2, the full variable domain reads SAVISQKPSRDICQRGTSLTIQCQVDSQVTMMFWYRQQPGQSLTLIATANQGSEATYESGFVIDKFPISRPNLTFSTLTVSNMSPEDSSIYLCSVEAGGYGYTFGSGTRLTVV.

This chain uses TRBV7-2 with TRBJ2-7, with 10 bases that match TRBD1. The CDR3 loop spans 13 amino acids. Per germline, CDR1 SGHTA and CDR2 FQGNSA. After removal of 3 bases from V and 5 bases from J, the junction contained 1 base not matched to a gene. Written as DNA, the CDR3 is TGTGCCAGCAGCTTCGGGACAGGGGACGAGCAGTACTTC. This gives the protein CASSFGTGDEQYF.

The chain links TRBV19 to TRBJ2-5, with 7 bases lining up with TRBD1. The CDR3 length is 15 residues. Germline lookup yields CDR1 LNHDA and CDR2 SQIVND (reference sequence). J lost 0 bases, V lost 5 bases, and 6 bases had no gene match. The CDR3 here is CASSPGTAYQETQYF. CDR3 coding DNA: TGTGCCAGTAGTCCCGGGACAGCCTACCAAGAGACCCAGTACTTC.

The DNA for the CDR3 is TGTGCCAGCAGCTTCTGGGGGGCCACCAAAAACATTCAGTACTTC. Translated: CASSFWGATKNIQYF. The rearrangement joins TRBV5-4 to TRBJ2-4, with D perhaps given as TRBD1 or TRBD2 (6 bases each). Germline-derived CDR1 and CDR2 are SGHNT and YYREEE (reference sequence). CDR3 length: 15 residues. V was clipped by 2 bases and J by 2 bases, with 11 bases between them.

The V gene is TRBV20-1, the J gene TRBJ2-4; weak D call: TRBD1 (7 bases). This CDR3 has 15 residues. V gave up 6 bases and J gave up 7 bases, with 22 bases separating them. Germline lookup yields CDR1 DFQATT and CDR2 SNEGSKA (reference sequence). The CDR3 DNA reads TGCAGTGCGGATGGGCACAGGGGAGGTCGGAACATTCAGTACTTC. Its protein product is CSADGHRGGRNIQYF.

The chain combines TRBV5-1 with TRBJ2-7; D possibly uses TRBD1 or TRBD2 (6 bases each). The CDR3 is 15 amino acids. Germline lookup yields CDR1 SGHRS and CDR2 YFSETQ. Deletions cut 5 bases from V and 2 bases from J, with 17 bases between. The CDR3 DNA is TGCGCCAGCAGACAAGACCCGGGGGCCCCCTACGAGCAGTACTTC. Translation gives CASRQDPGAPYEQYF.

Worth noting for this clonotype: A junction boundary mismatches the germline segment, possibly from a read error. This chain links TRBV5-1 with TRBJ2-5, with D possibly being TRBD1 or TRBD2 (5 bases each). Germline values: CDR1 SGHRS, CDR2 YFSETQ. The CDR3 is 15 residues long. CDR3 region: CTSYTPGRGEETQYF. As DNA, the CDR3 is TGCACCAGCTACACACCGGGAAGAGGGGAAGAGACCCAGTACTTC.

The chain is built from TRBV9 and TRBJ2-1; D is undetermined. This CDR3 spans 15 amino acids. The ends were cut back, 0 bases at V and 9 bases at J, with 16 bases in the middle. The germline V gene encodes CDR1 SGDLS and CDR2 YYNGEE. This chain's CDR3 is CASSVGAAVFFEQFF. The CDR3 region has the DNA TGTGCCAGCAGCGTAGGGGCAGCCGTGTTTTTTGAGCAGTTCTTC.

CDR3: CASSQRAGGLIEDTQYF. In nucleotides, the CDR3 is TGCGCCAGCAGCCAAAGGGCAGGGGGCTTGATAGAAGATACGCAGTATTTT. The chain carries TRBV4-3 and TRBJ2-3; 8 nucleotides line up with TRBD1. With 2 bases clipped from V and 5 bases from J, the junction kept 12 bases outside the gene matches. The germline CDR1 and CDR2 sequences are LGHNA and YSLEER. The CDR3 is 17 residues long.

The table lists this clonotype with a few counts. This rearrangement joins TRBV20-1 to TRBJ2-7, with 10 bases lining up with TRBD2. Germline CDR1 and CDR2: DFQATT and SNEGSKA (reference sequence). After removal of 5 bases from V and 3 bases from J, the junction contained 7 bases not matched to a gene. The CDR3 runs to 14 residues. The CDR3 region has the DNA TGCAGTGCTGGCCCTAGCGGGGGATACTACGAGCAGTACTTC. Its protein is CSAGPSGGYYEQYF.

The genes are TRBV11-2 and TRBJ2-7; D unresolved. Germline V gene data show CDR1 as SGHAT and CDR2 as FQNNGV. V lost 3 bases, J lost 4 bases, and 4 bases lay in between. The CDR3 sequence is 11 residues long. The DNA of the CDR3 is TGTGCCAGCAGCTTCGATTACGAGCAGTACTTC. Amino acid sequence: CASSFDYEQYF. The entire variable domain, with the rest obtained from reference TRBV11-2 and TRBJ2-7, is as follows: EAGVAQSPRYKIIEKRQSVAFWCNPISGHATLYWYQQILGQGPKLLIQFQNNGVVDDSQLPKDRFSAERLKGVDSTLKIQPAKLEDSAVYLCASSFDYEQYFGPGTRLTVT.

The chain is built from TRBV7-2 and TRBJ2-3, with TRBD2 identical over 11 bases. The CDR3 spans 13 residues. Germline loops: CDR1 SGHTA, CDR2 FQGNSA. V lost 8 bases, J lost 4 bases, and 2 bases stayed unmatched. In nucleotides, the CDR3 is TGTGCCAGCGGTAGCGGGGGGGCAGATACGCAGTATTTT. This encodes CASGSGGADTQYF.

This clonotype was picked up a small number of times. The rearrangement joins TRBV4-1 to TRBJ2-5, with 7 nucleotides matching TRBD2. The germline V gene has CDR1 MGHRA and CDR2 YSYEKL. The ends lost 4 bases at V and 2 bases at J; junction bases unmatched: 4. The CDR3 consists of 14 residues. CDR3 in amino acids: CASSRGGGQETQYF. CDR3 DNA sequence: TGCGCCAGCAGCCGGGGCGGGGGACAAGAGACCCAGTACTTC.